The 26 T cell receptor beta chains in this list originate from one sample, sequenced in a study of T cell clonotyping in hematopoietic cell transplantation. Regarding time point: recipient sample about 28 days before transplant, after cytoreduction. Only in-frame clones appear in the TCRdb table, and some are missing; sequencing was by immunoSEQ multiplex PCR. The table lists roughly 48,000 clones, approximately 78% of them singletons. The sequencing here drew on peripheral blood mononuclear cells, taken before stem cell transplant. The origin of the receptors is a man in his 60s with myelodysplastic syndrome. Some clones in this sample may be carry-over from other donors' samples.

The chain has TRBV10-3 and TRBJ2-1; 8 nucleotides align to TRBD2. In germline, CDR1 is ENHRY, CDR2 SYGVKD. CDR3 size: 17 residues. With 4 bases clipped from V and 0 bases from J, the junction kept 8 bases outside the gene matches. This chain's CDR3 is CAISGTSGTSSYNEQFF. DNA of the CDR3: TGTGCCATCAGTGGTACTAGCGGTACCAGCTCCTACAATGAGCAGTTCTTC.

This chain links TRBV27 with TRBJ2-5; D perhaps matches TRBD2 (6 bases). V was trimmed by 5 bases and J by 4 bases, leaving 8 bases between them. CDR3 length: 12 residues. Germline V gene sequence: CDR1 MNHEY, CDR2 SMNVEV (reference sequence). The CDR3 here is CASSLRGETQYF. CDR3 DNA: TGTGCCAGCAGTCTGCGGGGAGAGACCCAGTACTTC.

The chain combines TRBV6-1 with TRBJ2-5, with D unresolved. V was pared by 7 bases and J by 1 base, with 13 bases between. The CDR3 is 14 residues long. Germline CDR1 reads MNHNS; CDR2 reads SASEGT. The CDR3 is CASILSTLQETQYF. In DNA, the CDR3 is TGTGCCAGCATTCTTAGCACGCTCCAAGAGACCCAGTACTTC.

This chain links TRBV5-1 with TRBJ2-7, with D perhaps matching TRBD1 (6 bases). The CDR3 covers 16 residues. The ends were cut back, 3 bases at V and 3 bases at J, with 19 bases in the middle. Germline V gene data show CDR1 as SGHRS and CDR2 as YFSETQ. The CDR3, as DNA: TGCGCCAGCAGCTCAGGGGCGGGCAGGGATTTCTACGAGCAGTACTTC. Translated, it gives CASSSGAGRDFYEQYF.

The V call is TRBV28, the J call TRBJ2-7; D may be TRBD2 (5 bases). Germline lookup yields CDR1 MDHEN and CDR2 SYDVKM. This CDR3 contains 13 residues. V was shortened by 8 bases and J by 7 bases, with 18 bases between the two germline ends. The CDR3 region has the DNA TGTGCCAGCGTGGACTTCCGAACGCGGGAGCAGTACTTC. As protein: CASVDFRTREQYF.

CDR3 in DNA: TGTGCCAGCAGTGAAGGGAGTACAGGGCCACTTTACTATGGCTACACCTTC. It translates to CASSEGSTGPLYYGYTF. The V and J genes are TRBV2 and TRBJ1-2, with a tentative D call TRBD1 (6 bases). Germline V lookup: CDR1 SNHLY, CDR2 FYNNEI. V lost 1 base and J lost 3, with 18 bases in between. There are 17 residues in the CDR3.

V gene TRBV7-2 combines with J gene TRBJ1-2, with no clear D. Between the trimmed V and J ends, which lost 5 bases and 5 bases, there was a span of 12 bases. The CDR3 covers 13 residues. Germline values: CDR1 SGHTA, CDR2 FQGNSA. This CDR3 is CASSPWTYYGYTF. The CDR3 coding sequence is TGTGCCAGCAGCCCCTGGACTTATTATGGCTACACCTTC.

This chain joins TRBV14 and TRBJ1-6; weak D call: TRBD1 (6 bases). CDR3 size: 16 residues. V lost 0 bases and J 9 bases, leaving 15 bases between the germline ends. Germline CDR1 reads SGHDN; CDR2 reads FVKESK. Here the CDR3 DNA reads TGTGCCAGCAGCCAAGATGGACTAGGGGGGGGTTCACCCCTCCACTTT. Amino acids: CASSQDGLGGGSPLHF. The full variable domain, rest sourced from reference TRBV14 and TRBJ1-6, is EAGVTQFPSHSVIEKGQTVTLRCDPISGHDNLYWYRRVMGKEIKFLLHFVKESKQDESGMPNNRFLAERTGGTYSTLKVQPAELEDSGVYFCASSQDGLGGGSPLHFGNGTRLTVT.

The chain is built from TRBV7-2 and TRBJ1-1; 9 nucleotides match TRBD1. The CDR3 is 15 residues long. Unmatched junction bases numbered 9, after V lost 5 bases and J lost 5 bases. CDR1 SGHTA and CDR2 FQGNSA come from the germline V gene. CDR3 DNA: TGTGCCAGCAGCCCGCGGGACAGGGAGCGTACTGAAGCTTTCTTT. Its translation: CASSPRDRERTEAFF.

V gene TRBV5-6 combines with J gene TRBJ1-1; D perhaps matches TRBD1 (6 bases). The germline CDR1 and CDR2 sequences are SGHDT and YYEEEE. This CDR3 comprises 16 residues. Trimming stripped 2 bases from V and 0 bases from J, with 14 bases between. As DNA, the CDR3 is TGTGCCAGCAGCTTAAGGACAGTATCCATGAACACTGAAGCTTTCTTT. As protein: CASSLRTVSMNTEAFF.

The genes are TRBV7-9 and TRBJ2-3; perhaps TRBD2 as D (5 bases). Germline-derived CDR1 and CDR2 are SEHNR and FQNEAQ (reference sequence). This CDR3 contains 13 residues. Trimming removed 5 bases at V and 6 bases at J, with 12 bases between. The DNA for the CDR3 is TGTGCCAGCAGCCCGTCCTCGGGGGATACGCAGTATTTT. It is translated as CASSPSSGDTQYF.

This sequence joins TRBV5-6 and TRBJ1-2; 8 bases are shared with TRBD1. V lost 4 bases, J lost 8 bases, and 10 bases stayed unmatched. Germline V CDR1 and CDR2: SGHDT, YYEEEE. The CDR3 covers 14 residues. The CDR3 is CASSVDRGARGYTF. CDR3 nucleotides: TGTGCCAGCAGCGTCGACAGGGGCGCTCGCGGCTACACCTTC.

The CDR3 sequence: CASSLGQGSVNGYTF. CDR3 bases: TGTGCCAGCAGTTTAGGACAGGGGAGTGTGAATGGCTACACCTTC. The chain has TRBV28 and TRBJ1-2; TRBD1 matches 9 bases. Germline CDR1 MDHEN, CDR2 SYDVKM. Trimming took 2 bases from V and 6 from J; bases not matched to a gene: 7. The CDR3 is 15 amino acids.

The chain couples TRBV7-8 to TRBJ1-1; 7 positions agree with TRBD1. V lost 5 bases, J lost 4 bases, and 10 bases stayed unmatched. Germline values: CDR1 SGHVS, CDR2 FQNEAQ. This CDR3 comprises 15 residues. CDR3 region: CASSPTGYQGTEAFF. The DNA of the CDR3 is TGTGCCAGCAGCCCGACAGGGTATCAAGGCACTGAAGCTTTCTTT.

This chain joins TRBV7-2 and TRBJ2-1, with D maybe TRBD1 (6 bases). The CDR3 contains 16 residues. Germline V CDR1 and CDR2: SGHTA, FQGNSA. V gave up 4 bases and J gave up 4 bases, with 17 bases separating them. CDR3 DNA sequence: TGTGCCAGCAGCTCCACAGGGACGGCTACTTACAATGAGCAGTTCTTC. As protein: CASSSTGTATYNEQFF.

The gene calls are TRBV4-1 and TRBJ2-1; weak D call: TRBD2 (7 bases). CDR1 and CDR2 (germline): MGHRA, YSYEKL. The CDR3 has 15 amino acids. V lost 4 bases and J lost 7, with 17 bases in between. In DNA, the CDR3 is TGCGCCAGCAGCCCGATGGGGGGGCTAATGAATGAGCAGTTCTTC. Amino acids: CASSPMGGLMNEQFF.

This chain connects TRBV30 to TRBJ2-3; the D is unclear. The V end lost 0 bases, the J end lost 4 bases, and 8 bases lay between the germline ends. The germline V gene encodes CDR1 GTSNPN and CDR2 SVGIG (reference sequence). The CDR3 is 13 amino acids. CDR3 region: CAWSVRRADTQYF. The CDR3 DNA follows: TGTGCCTGGAGTGTCCGAAGGGCAGATACGCAGTATTTT.

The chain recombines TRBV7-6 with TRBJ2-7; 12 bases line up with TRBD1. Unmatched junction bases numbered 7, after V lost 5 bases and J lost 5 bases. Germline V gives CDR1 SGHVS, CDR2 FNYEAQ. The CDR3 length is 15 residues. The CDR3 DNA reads TGTGCCAGCAGCGGCGGGACAGGGGGCTCTAACGAGCAGTACTTC. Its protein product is CASSGGTGGSNEQYF.

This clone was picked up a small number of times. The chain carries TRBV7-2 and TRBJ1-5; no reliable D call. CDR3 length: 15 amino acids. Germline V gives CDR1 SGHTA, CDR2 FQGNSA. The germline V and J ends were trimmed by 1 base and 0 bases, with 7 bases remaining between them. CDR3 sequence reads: CASSLVGNSNQPQHF. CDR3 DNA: TGTGCCAGCAGCTTAGTCGGTAATAGCAATCAGCCCCAGCATTTT.

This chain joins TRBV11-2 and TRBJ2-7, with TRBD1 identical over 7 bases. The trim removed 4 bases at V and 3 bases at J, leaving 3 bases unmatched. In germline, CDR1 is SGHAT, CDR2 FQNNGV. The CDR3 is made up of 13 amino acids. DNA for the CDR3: TGTGCCAGCAGCTCGGGACAGTACTACGAGCAGTACTTC. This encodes CASSSGQYYEQYF.

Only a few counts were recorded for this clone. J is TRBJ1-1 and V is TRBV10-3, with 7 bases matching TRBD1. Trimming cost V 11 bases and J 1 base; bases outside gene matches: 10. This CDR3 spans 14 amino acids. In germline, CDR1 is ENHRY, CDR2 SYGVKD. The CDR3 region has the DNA TGTGCCGCAGTAAAGGGACAGACGAACACTGAAGCTTTCTTT. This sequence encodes CAAVKGQTNTEAFF.

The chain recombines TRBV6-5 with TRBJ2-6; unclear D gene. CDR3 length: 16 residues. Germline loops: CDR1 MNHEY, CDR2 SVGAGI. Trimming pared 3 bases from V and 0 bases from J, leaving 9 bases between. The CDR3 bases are TGTGCCAGCAGTTATGGTCGATCCTCTGGGGCCAACGTCCTGACTTTC. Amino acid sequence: CASSYGRSSGANVLTF.

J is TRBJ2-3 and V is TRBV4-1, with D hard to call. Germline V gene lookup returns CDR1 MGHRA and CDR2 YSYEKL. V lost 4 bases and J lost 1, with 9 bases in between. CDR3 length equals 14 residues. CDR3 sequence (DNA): TGCGCCAGCAGCCGGGAACTACGCACAGATACGCAGTATTTT. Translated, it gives CASSRELRTDTQYF.

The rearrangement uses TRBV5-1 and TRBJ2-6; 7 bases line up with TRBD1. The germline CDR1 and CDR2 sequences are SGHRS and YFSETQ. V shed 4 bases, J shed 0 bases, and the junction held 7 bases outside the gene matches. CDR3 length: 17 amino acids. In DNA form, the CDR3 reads TGCGCCAGCAGCACGGGACAGCAGTACTCTGGGGCCAACGTCCTGACTTTC. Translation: CASSTGQQYSGANVLTF.

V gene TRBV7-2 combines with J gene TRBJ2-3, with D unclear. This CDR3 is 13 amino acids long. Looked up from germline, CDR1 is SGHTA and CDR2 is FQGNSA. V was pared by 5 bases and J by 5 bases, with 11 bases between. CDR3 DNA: TGTGCCAGCAGCCGGTCGATCGGAGATACGCAGTATTTT. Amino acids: CASSRSIGDTQYF.

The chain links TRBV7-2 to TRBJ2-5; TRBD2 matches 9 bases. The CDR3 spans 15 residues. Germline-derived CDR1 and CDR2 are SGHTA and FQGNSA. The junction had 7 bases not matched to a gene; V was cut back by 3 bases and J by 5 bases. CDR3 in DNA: TGTGCCAGCAGCTTCGTGGCGGGGGGGTGGGAGACCCAGTACTTC. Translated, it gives CASSFVAGGWETQYF.